One sample yielded the 20 T cell receptor beta chains listed below, sequenced in a study of T cells in Graves' hyperthyroidism and ophthalmopathy. RNA transcripts served as the template for amplifying TCR beta CDR3 regions. The primer set for the first-round RT-PCR of the TCR CDR3 was HTBI. TCRdb re-called the multiplex PCR reads with MiXCR, one entry per CDR3 protein. The sample records some 700,000 distinct CDR3 sequences, roughly 17% being singletons. Sample: blood. All receptors derive from a man over 45 with Graves' hyperthyroidism.

As for this clonotype: A much larger clone lies one base from this, so it may be a read error. The chain couples TRBV28 to TRBJ2-3; 10 positions match TRBD1. V dropped 6 bases and J dropped 5; count of bases not matched to a gene: 8. This CDR3 contains 15 residues. The germline V gene encodes CDR1 MDHEN and CDR2 SYDVKM. DNA of the CDR3: TGTGCCAGCAGCGCCGGGACAGGGGAGAAAGATACGCAGTATTTT. It yields the protein CASSAGTGEKDTQYF. Variable domain in full (rest from reference TRBV28 and TRBJ2-3): DVKVTQSSRYLVKRTGEKVFLECVQDMDHENMFWYRQDPGLGLRLIYFSYDVKMKEKGDIPEGYSVSREKKERFSLILESASTNQTSMYLCASSAGTGEKDTQYFGPGTRLTVL.

This clonotype was counted many times. The chain joins TRBV6-1 to TRBJ1-5; no reliable D call. Per germline, CDR1 MNHNS and CDR2 SASEGT. V dropped 5 bases and J dropped 1 base, with 12 bases sitting between them. The CDR3 is 15 amino acids. Here the CDR3 DNA reads TGTGCCAGCAGTTCCCGGGATTCGAGCAATCAGCCCCAGCATTTT. This sequence encodes CASSSRDSSNQPQHF.

At least ten counts were recorded for this clonotype. The chain joins TRBV2 to TRBJ2-7, with D maybe TRBD2 (6 bases). Germline V lookup: CDR1 SNHLY, CDR2 FYNNEI. The germline V and J ends were trimmed by 7 bases and 4 bases, with 17 bases remaining between them. The CDR3 is 14 amino acids. The CDR3 DNA reads TGTGCCAGCAAGGACTCCCCAGGGACTTACGAGCAGTACTTC. Protein sequence: CASKDSPGTYEQYF.

V gene TRBV29-1 combines with J gene TRBJ2-3, with D possibly matching TRBD1 (6 bases). The CDR3 is 14 amino acids. The V end was cut by 3 bases, the J end by 6 bases, with 16 bases between. Germline V gives CDR1 SQVTM, CDR2 ANQGSEA. The CDR3 DNA reads TGCAGCGTTGAGGCAGGGGTTACACGGGATACGCAGTATTTT. Its protein product is CSVEAGVTRDTQYF.

This clonotype showed up many times. This sequence joins TRBV2 and TRBJ2-1; D is possibly TRBD2 (6 bases). The ends were cut back, 4 bases at V and 4 bases at J, with 11 bases in the middle. The CDR3 is 14 residues long. Germline V gene lookup returns CDR1 SNHLY and CDR2 FYNNEI. CDR3 bases: TGTGCCAGCAGTGTCTCAGCGGGTTACAATGAGCAGTTCTTC. Residues: CASSVSAGYNEQFF.

The rearrangement uses TRBV20-1 and TRBJ1-2; D is perhaps TRBD1 (6 bases). Germline CDR1 and CDR2: DFQATT and SNEGSKA (reference sequence). The CDR3 loop spans 12 amino acids. The V and J ends lost 7 bases and 5 bases respectively, with 14 bases between them. The CDR3 coding sequence is TGCAGTGTCGGCCCAGGGGCTTATGGCTACACCTTC. Its protein product is CSVGPGAYGYTF.

This clonotype has more than one count but fewer than ten. The CDR3 DNA follows: TGCAGCGTCTGCGAACAGGGATTCAACACCGGGGAGCTGTTTTTT. Its translation: CSVCEQGFNTGELFF. V usage is TRBV29-1 and J usage is TRBJ2-2; TRBD1 is a possible D gene (6 bases). The V end was cut by 6 bases, the J end by 2 bases, with 16 bases between. From germline, CDR1 is SQVTM and CDR2 ANQGSEA. The CDR3 covers 15 residues.

The chain uses TRBV28 and TRBJ2-3; 8 positions match TRBD2. The germline gives CDR1 MDHEN, CDR2 SYDVKM. The CDR3 extends over 16 amino acids. The V segment lost 2 bases and the J segment 2 bases; nucleotides outside the gene matches: 6. The CDR3 DNA is TGTGCCAGCAGTTTAGTCTGGCGGGAGGACACAGATACGCAGTATTTT. Translating it yields CASSLVWREDTDTQYF.

CDR3 sequence: CASSFEPGLAGDTQYF. CDR3 nucleotides: TGTGCCAGCAGTTTTGAGCCGGGACTAGCTGGAGATACGCAGTATTTT. This chain connects TRBV12-3 or TRBV12-4 to TRBJ2-3, with TRBD2 matching 9 bases. The V and J ends lost 3 bases and 5 bases, in that order; junction bases with no gene match: 9. The CDR3 covers 16 residues.

This clonotype was found a few times. The V call is TRBV9, the J call TRBJ1-3; D uncertain. Trimming removed 0 bases from V and 0 bases from J, with 7 bases in between. Per the germline V gene, CDR1 is SGDLS and CDR2 is YYNGEE. The CDR3 sequence is 15 residues long. The CDR3 is CASSVATDSGNTIYF. CDR3 in DNA: TGTGCCAGCAGCGTAGCTACCGACTCTGGAAACACCATATATTTT. Full variable domain (outside the CDR3, taken from reference TRBV9 and TRBJ1-3): DSGVTQTPKHLITATGQRVTLRCSPRSGDLSVYWYQQSLDQGLQFLIQYYNGEERAKGNILERFSAQQFPDLHSELNLSSLELGDSALYFCASSVATDSGNTIYFGEGSWLTVV.

There are many counts of this clonotype. The DNA of the CDR3 is TGCAGTGCTAGAGTCGAGGACTCCCAAGAGACCCAGTACTTC. It codes for CSARVEDSQETQYF. The J gene is TRBJ2-5, the V gene TRBV20-1, with D tentatively TRBD2 (5 bases). V gave up 1 base and J gave up 1 base, with 10 bases separating them. The CDR3 contains 14 residues. Germline-derived CDR1 and CDR2 are DFQATT and SNEGSKA (reference sequence).

This clonotype was recorded at least ten times. This rearrangement joins TRBV2 to TRBJ2-1; D unresolved. The CDR3 covers 12 residues. In germline, CDR1 is SNHLY, CDR2 FYNNEI. The CDR3, as DNA: TGTGTCACTGGAAGCCCCTACAATGAGCAGTTCTTC. Translated: CVTGSPYNEQFF.

This clonotype has at least ten counts. V is TRBV11-3 and J is TRBJ2-7; D is perhaps TRBD2 (5 bases). The V gene lost 6 bases and the J gene lost 6 bases, with 18 bases spanning the gap. The CDR3 has 14 amino acids. Germline CDR1 reads SGHNT; CDR2 reads YENEEA. The CDR3 sequence: CASSSGGLAGEQYF. The CDR3 DNA reads as TGTGCCAGCAGTTCGGGCGGGTTGGCTGGCGAGCAGTACTTC.

This clonotype was detected a few times. The V gene is TRBV29-1, the J gene TRBJ2-7; 7 nucleotides align to TRBD1. The ends lost 6 bases at V and 1 base at J; junction bases unmatched: 6. The CDR3 is made up of 13 amino acids. Per the germline V gene, CDR1 is SQVTM and CDR2 is ANQGSEA. CDR3 nucleotides: TGCAGCGTATGGACAGGAACGTCCTACGAGCAGTACTTC. Its translation is CSVWTGTSYEQYF.

There are many counts of this clonotype. This chain joins TRBV7-2 and TRBJ2-7, with 7 bases matching TRBD1. CDR1 and CDR2 (germline): SGHTA, FQGNSA. The CDR3 is 17 amino acids. V shed 1 base and J 2 bases; nucleotides not matched to a gene: 11. The DNA of the CDR3 is TGTGCCAGCAGCTTAGGGGGACAGCTTGAGAGGGCCTACGAGCAGTACTTC. As protein: CASSLGGQLERAYEQYF. The full variable domain, its missing parts supplied by reference TRBV7-2 and TRBJ2-7, is GAGVSQSPSNKVTEKGKDVELRCDPISGHTALYWYRQSLGQGLEFLIYFQGNSAPDKSGLPSDRFSAERTGGSVSTLTIQRTQQEDSAVYLCASSLGGQLERAYEQYFGPGTRLTVT.

This clonotype has at least ten counts. This rearrangement joins TRBV20-1 to TRBJ2-1; 10 bases are a match to TRBD2. CDR3 size: 14 residues. CDR1 is DFQATT and CDR2 is SNEGSKA in the germline V gene (reference sequence). J lost 10 bases, V lost 8 bases, and 14 bases had no gene match. The CDR3 DNA sequence: TGCAGTCAGCAAAGGACTAGCGGCCGCTTAGAGCAGTTCTTC. Translation: CSQQRTSGRLEQFF.

This clonotype turned up a few times. In DNA form, the CDR3 reads TGTGCCAGCAGTTTCCTCTTATCTGGGGCCAACGTCCTGACTTTC. As protein: CASSFLLSGANVLTF. The V and J genes are TRBV27 and TRBJ2-6; D is ambiguous. The V gene's germline CDR1 is MNHEY and CDR2 SMNVEV (reference sequence). The V end lost 3 bases, the J end lost 1 base, and 7 bases lay between the germline ends. The CDR3 totals 15 residues.

The chain links TRBV28 to TRBJ2-4; 7 bases are shared with TRBD2. The CDR3 extends over 17 amino acids. The J segment lost 0 bases and the V segment lost 8 bases, leaving 13 bases of the junction unmatched. Germline values: CDR1 MDHEN, CDR2 SYDVKM. This chain's CDR3 is CASLSRGGGIAKNIQYF. As DNA, the CDR3 is TGTGCCAGCCTCTCCCGGGGCGGGGGAATAGCCAAAAACATTCAGTACTTC. The whole variable domain, filled in from reference TRBV28 and TRBJ2-4, reads DVKVTQSSRYLVKRTGEKVFLECVQDMDHENMFWYRQDPGLGLRLIYFSYDVKMKEKGDIPEGYSVSREKKERFSLILESASTNQTSMYLCASLSRGGGIAKNIQYFGAGTRLSVL.

This clonotype was found many times. The CDR3 DNA reads as TGTGCCAGCGGATTGACTAGCGGCGGGGAAGAGACCCAGTACTTC. Protein: CASGLTSGGEETQYF. This chain uses TRBV27 with TRBJ2-5, with 9 bases aligning to TRBD2. The germline V gene encodes CDR1 MNHEY and CDR2 SMNVEV (reference sequence). The CDR3 sequence is 15 residues long. J was trimmed by 3 bases and V by 8 bases; bases with no gene match: 10.

This clonotype appeared many times. The rearrangement links TRBV28 to TRBJ1-3; D unclear. The V end lost 6 bases, the J end lost 4 bases, and 10 bases lay between the germline ends. Germline loops: CDR1 MDHEN, CDR2 SYDVKM. This CDR3 has 13 amino acids. As DNA, the CDR3 is TGTGCCAGCAGCTTCGGTCGAGGAAACACCATATATTTT. Protein sequence: CASSFGRGNTIYF.